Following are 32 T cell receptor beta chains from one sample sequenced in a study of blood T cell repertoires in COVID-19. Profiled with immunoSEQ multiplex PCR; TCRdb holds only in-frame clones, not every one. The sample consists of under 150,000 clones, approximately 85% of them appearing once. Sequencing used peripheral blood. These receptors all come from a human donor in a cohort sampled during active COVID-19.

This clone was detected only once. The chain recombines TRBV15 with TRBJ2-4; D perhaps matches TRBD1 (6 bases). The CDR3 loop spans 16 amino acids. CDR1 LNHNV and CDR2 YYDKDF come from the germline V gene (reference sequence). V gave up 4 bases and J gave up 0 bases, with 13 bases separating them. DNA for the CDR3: TGTGCCACCAGCAACGGGGACACCCTAGCCAAAAACATTCAGTACTTC. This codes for CATSNGDTLAKNIQYF.

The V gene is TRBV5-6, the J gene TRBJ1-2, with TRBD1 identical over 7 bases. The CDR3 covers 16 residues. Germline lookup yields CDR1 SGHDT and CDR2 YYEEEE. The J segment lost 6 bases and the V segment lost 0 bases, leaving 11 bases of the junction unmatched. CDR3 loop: CASSLVAQGIGNGYTF. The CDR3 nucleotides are TGTGCCAGCAGCTTGGTTGCACAGGGGATAGGCAATGGCTACACCTTC.

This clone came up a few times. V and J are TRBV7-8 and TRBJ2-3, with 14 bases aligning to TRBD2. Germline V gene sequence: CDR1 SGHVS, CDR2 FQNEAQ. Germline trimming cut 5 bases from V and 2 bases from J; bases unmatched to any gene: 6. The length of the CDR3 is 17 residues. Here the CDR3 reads CASSPGTSGRNTDTQYF. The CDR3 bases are TGTGCCAGCAGCCCGGGGACTAGCGGGAGAAACACAGATACGCAGTATTTT. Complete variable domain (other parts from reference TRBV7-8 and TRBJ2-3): GAGVSQSPRYKVAKRGQDVALRCDPISGHVSLFWYQQALGQGPEFLTYFQNEAQLDKSGLPSDRFFAERPEGSVSTLKIQRTQQEDSAVYLCASSPGTSGRNTDTQYFGPGTRLTVL.

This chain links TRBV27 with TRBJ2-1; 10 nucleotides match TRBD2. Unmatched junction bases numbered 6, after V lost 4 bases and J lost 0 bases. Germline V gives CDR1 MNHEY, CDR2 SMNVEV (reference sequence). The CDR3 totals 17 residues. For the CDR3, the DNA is TGTGCCAGCAGTTCCCGGACTAGCGGATACTCCTACAATGAGCAGTTCTTC. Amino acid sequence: CASSSRTSGYSYNEQFF.

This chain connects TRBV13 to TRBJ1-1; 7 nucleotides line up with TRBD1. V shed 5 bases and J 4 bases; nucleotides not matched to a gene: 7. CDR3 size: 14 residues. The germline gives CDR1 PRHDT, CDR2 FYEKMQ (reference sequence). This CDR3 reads CASSPRQGGTEAFF. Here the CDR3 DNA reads TGTGCCAGCAGCCCGAGACAGGGTGGCACTGAAGCTTTCTTT.

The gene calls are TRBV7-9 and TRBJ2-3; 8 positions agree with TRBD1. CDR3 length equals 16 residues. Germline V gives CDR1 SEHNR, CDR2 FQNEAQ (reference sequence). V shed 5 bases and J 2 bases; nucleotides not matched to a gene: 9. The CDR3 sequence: CASSRQGLRDTDTQYF. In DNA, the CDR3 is TGTGCCAGCAGCCGACAGGGGCTTCGGGACACAGATACGCAGTATTTT.

The CDR3 is CASSRGATDTQYF. The CDR3 DNA sequence: TGCGCCAGCAGTCGGGGGGCCACAGATACGCAGTATTTT. The V call is TRBV10-1, the J call TRBJ2-3; perhaps TRBD2 as D (7 bases). Germline V gene data show CDR1 as WNHNN and CDR2 as SYGVQD (reference sequence). The CDR3 spans 13 residues. Trimming shortened V by 5 bases and J by 2 bases, and 8 bases separated the two germline ends.

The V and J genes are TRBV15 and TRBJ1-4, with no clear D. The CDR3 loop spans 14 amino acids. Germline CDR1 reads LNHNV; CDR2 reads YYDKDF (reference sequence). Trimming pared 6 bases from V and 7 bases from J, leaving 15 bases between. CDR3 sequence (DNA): TGTGCCACCAGTCACGGGGTGGTGGGTGAAAAACTGTTTTTT. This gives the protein CATSHGVVGEKLFF. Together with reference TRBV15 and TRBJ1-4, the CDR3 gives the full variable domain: DAMVIQNPRYQVTQFGKPVTLSCSQTLNHNVMYWYQQKSSQAPKLLFHYYDKDFNNEADTPDNFQSRRPNTSFCFLDIRSPGLGDTAMYLCATSHGVVGEKLFFGSGTQLSVL.

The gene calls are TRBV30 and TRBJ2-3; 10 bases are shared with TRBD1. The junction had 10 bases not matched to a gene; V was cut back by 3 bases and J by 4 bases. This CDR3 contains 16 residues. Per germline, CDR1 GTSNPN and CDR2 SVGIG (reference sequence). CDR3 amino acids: CAWSGWGTGDSDTQYF. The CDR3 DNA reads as TGTGCCTGGAGCGGTTGGGGGACAGGGGACTCAGATACGCAGTATTTT.

CDR3 DNA: TGTGCCAGCAGCTTAGGACCGGGACAGGGGGTTGGCTACACCTTC. Translating gives CASSLGPGQGVGYTF. The rearrangement joins TRBV11-3 to TRBJ1-2, with 11 bases that match TRBD1. V was pared by 1 base and J by 7 bases, with 5 bases of the junction left unmatched. The length of the CDR3 is 15 residues. Germline assignment: CDR1 SGHNT and CDR2 YENEEA.

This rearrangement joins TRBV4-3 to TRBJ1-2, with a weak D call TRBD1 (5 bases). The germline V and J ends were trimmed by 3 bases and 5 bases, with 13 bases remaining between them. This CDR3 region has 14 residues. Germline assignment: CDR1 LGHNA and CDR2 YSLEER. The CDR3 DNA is TGCGCCAGCAGCCAGGGAGGGGAGGGGTATGGCTACACCTTC. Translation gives CASSQGGEGYGYTF.

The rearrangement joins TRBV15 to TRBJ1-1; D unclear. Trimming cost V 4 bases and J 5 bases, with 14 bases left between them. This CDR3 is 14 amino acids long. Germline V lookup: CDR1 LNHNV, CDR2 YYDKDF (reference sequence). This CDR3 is CATSIWEGGTEAFF. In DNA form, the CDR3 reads TGTGCCACCAGCATTTGGGAGGGAGGGACTGAAGCTTTCTTT.

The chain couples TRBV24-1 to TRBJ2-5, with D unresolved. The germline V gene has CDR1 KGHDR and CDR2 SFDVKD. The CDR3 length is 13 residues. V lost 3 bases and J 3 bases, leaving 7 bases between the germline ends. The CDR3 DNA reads TGTGCCACCAGTGATCCCCCAGAAGAGACCCAGTACTTC. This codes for CATSDPPEETQYF.

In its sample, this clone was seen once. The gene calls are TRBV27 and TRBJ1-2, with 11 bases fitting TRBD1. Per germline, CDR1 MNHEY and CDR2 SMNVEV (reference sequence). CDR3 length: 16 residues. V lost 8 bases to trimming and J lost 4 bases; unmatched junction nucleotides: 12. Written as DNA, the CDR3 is TGTGCCAGCGGACGGGACAGGGGGAGGTTAAGCTATGGCTACACCTTC. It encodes CASGRDRGRLSYGYTF.

Here the CDR3 DNA reads TGTGCCAGCAGCTTAGAGGCAGGGCATGGCTACACCTTC. It specifies CASSLEAGHGYTF. The chain has TRBV7-6 and TRBJ1-2, with D perhaps TRBD1 (5 bases). Germline CDR1 reads SGHVS; CDR2 reads FNYEAQ. There are 13 residues in the CDR3. The ends were cut back, 1 base at V and 6 bases at J, with 9 bases in the middle.

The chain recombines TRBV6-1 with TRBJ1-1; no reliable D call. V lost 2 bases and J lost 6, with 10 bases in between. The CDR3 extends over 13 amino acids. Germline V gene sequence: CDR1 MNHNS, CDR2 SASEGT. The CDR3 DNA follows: TGTGCCAGCAGTGAATTACTACCGCCTGAAGCTTTCTTT. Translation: CASSELLPPEAFF.

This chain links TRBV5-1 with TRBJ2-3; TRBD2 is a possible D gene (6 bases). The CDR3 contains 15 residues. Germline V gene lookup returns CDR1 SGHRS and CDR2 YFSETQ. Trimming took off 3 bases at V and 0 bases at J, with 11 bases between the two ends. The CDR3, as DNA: TGCGCCAGCAGCTCGGACTATTCTAGCACAGATACGCAGTATTTT. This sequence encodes CASSSDYSSTDTQYF.

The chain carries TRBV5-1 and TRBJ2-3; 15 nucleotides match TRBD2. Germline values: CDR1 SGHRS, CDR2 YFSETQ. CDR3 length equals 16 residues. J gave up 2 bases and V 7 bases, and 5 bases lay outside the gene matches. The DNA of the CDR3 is TGCGCCAGCGGCGGACTAGCGGGGGGGCCCACAGATACGCAGTATTTT. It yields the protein CASGGLAGGPTDTQYF.

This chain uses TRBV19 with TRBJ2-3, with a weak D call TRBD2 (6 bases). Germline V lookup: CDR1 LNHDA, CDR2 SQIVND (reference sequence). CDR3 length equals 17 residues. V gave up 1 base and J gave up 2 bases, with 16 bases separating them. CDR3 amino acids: CASSIVGGADLTDTQYF. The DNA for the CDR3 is TGTGCCAGTAGTATAGTCGGAGGGGCCGACCTCACAGATACGCAGTATTTT.

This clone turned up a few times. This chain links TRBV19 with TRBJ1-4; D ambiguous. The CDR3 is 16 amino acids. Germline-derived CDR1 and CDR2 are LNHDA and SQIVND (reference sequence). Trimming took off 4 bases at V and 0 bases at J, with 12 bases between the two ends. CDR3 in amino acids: CASSTISRTTNEKLFF. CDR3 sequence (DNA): TGTGCCAGTAGTACAATCTCCAGGACAACTAATGAAAAACTGTTTTTT.

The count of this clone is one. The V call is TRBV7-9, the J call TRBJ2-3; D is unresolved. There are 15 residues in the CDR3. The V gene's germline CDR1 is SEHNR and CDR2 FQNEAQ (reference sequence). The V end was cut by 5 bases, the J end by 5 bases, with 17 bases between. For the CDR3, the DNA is TGTGCCAGCAGCCAGACGGCTAGAGTAGGAGATACGCAGTATTTT. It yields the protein CASSQTARVGDTQYF.

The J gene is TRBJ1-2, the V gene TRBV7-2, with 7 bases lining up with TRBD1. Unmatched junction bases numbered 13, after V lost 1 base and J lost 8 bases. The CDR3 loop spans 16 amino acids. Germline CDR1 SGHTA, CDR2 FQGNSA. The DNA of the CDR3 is TGTGCCAGCAGCTTAGGTCCCGGGACAAGGGGGCAAGGCTACACCTTC. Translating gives CASSLGPGTRGQGYTF.

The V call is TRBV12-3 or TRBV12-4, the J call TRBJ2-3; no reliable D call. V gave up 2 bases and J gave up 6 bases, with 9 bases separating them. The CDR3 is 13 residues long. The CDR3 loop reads CASSLMVADTQYF. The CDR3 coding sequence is TGTGCCAGCAGTTTAATGGTTGCGGATACGCAGTATTTT.

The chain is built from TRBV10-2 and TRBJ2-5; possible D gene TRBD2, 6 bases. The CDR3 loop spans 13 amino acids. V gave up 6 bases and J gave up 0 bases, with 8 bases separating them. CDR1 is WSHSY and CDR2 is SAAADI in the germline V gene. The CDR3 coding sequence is TGCGCCAGCAGAGCGGGTTACCAAGAGACCCAGTACTTC. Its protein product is CASRAGYQETQYF.

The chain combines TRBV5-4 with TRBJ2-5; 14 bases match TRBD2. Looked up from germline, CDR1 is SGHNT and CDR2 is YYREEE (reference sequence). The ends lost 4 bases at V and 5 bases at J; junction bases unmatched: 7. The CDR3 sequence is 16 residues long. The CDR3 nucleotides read TGTGCCAGCAGCCGGGGACTAGCGGGAGTAGAGGAGACCCAGTACTTC. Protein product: CASSRGLAGVEETQYF.

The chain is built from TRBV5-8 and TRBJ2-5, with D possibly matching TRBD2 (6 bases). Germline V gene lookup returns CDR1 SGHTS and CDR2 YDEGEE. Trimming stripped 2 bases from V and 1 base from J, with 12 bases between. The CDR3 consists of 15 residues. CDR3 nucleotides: TGTGCCAGCAGCTTCTGGGGGGTACGCCAAGAGACCCAGTACTTC. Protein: CASSFWGVRQETQYF.

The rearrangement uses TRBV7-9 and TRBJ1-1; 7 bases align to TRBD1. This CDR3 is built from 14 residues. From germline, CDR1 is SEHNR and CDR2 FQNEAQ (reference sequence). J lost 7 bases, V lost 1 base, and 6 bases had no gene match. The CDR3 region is CASSLGDRTYEAFF. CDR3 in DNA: TGTGCCAGCAGCTTAGGGGACAGAACTTATGAAGCTTTCTTT. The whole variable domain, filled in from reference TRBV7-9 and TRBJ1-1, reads DTGVSQNPRHKITKRGQNVTFRCDPISEHNRLYWYRQTLGQGPEFLTYFQNEAQLEKSRLLSDRFSAERPKGSFSTLEIQRTEQGDSAMYLCASSLGDRTYEAFFGQGTRLTVV.

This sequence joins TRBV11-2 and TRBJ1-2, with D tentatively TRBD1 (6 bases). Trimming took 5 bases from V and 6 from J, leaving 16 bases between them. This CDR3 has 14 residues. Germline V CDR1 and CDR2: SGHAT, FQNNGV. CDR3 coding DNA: TGTGCCAGCAGCCCACGAGCGGGGGCAAATGGCTACACCTTC. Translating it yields CASSPRAGANGYTF. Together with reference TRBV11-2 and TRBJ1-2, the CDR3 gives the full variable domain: EAGVAQSPRYKIIEKRQSVAFWCNPISGHATLYWYQQILGQGPKLLIQFQNNGVVDDSQLPKDRFSAERLKGVDSTLKIQPAKLEDSAVYLCASSPRAGANGYTFGSGTRLTVV.

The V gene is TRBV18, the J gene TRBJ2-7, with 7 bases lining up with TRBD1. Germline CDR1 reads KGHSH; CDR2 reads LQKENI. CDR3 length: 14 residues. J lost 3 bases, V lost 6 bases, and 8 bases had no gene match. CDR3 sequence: CASSPQGGDYEQYF. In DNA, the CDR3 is TGTGCCAGCTCCCCGCAAGGGGGCGACTACGAGCAGTACTTC.

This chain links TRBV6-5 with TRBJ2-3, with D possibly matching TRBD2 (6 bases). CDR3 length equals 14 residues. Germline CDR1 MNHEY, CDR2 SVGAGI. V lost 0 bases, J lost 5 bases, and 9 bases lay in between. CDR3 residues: CASSYSGAGDTQYF. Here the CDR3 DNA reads TGTGCCAGCAGTTACTCAGGAGCGGGAGATACGCAGTATTTT.

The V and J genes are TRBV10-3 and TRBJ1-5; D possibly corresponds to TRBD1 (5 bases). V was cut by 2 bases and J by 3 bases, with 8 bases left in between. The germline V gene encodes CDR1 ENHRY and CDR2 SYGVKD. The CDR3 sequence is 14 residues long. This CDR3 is CAISETGVNQPQHF. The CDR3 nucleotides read TGTGCCATCAGTGAGACAGGAGTCAATCAGCCCCAGCATTTT.

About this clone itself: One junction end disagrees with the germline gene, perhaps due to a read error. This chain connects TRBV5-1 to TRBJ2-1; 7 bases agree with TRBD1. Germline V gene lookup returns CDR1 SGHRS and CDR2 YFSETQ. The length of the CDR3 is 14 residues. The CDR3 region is CASSIVPDRVEKFF. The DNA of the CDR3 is TGCGCCAGCAGCATAGTACCCGACAGGGTTGAGAAGTTCTTC.